This TCR beta chain was identified in a study of OX40 agonist ivuxolimab in advanced cancers. Trimming removed 0 bases at V and 6 bases at J, with 11 bases between. Germline CDR1 and CDR2: SGDLS and YYNGEE. This CDR3 has 14 amino acids. Sequenced by immunoSEQ multiplex PCR; TCRdb stores in-frame clones only, minus some. Of 70,000 or so clones listed, about four fifths are singletons. The gene calls are TRBV9 and TRBJ2-3, with D maybe TRBD1 (6 bases). The sample here was CD4+ or CD8+ T cells sorted from blood, taken in a trial of the OX40 agonist ivuxolimab. The source is an adult with an advanced solid tumor such as melanoma, head and neck, liver or kidney cancer. CDR3 loop: CASSVGQGKDTQYF. CDR3 sequence (DNA): TGTGCCAGCAGCGTAGGGCAGGGGAAGGATACGCAGTATTTT.